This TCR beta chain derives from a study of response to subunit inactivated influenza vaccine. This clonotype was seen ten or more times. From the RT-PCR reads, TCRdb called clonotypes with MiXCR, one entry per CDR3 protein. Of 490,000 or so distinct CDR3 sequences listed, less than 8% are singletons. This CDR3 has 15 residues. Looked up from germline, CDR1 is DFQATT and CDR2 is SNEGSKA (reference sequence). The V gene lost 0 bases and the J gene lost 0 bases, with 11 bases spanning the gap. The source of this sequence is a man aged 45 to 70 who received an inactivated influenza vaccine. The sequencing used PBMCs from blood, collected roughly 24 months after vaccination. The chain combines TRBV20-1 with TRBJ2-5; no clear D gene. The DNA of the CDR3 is TGCAGTGCTAGAGATCTTTTCCGAAACCAAGAGACCCAGTACTTC. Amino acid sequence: CSARDLFRNQETQYF.